This T cell receptor (beta chain) is drawn from a study of tumor-infiltrating lymphocytes in oesophageal squamous cell carcinoma (dated by TCRdb to 2016 to 2018). This clonotype was observed at least ten times. Its antigen is currently not known. No quality values exist for individual bases; no much larger clone is one base distant. Including the terminal cysteine and phenylalanine, the CDR3 comprises 15 residues. Only the CDR3 part of the read is kept: 45 bases, read in frame from the first base. CDR1 and CDR2 are read off the germline V gene as SGHRS and YFSETQ. The library was generated by PCR. The listed sequencing device is Illumina HiSeq 2000. TCRdb reworked the public reads: Q25 trimming with fastp, MiXCR clone assembly, productive beta chains retained. Identical CDR3 proteins give one entry, which carries the most common genes and DNA. The sample table shows more than 9,500 distinct CDR3 sequences, and approximately 47% are seen once. The biggest ten clones account for roughly 14% of the sample.

This receptor chain uses TRBV5-1 and TRBJ2-3, with a tentative D call of TRBD1 or TRBD2, each matching 6 bases. The J call may be mistaken, given a closer DNA end match to TRBJ2-7. The clonotype comes from a male donor with esophageal squamous cell carcinoma. What was sequenced was normal esophageal tissue next to the tumor. The CDR3 protein: CASSFEGGRGSEQYF. The nucleotide sequence reads TGCGCCAGCAGCTTCGAGGGGGGCAGGGGCTCCGAGCAGTACTTC.